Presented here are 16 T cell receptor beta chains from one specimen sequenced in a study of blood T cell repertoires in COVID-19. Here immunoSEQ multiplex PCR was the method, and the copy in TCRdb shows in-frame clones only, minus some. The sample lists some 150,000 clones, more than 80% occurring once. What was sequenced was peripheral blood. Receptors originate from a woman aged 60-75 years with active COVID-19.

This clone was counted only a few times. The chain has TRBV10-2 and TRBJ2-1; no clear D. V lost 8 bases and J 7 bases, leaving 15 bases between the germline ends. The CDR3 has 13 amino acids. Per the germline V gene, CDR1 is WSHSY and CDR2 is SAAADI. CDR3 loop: CASPRMNLNEQFF. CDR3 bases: TGCGCCAGCCCTAGGATGAACTTGAATGAGCAGTTCTTC.

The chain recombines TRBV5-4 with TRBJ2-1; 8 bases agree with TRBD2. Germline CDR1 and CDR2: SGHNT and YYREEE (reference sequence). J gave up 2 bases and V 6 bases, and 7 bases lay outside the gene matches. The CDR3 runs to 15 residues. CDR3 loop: CASTNLAGTYNEQFF. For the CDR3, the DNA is TGTGCCAGCACCAACCTAGCGGGCACCTACAATGAGCAGTTCTTC.

As DNA, the CDR3 is TGTGCCAGCAGCTTGGGGAGGGCCGCGTCCTACGAGCAGTACTTC. Translation gives CASSLGRAASYEQYF. The chain couples TRBV7-8 to TRBJ2-7; 7 bases map to TRBD2. This CDR3 region has 15 residues. Trimming cost V 3 bases and J 1 base; bases outside gene matches: 6. Germline values: CDR1 SGHVS, CDR2 FQNEAQ.

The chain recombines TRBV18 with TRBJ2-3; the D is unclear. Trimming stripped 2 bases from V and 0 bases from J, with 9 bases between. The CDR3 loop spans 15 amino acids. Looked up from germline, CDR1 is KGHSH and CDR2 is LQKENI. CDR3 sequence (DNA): TGTGCCAGCTCACCAAGGCAGGCGAGCACAGATACGCAGTATTTT. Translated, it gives CASSPRQASTDTQYF.

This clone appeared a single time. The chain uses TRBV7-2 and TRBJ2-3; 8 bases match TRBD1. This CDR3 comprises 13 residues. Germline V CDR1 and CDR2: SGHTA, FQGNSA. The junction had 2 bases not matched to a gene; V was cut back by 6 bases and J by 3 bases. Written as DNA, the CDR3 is TGTGCCAGCAGAGGACAGGGTACAGATACGCAGTATTTT. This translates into CASRGQGTDTQYF.

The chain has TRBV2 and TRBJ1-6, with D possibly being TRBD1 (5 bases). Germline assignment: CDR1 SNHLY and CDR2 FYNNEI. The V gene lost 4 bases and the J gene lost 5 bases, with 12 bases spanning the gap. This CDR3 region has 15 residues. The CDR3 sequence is CASSVQRGDNSPLHF. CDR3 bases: TGTGCCAGCAGTGTACAAAGGGGCGATAATTCACCCCTCCACTTT.

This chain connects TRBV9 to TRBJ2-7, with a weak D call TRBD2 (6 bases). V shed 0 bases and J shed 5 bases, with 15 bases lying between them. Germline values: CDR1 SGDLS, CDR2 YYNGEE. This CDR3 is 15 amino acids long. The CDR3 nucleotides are TGTGCCAGCAGCGTAGGAGGGCGGGGTCAGAACGAGCAGTACTTC. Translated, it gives CASSVGGRGQNEQYF.

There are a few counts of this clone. CDR3 in DNA: TGTGCCAGCAGTCCGGGACAGGGGGCCCTTCAGCCCCAGCATTTT. Its protein is CASSPGQGALQPQHF. The V gene is TRBV28, the J gene TRBJ1-5; 12 bases are shared with TRBD1. The germline V gene encodes CDR1 MDHEN and CDR2 SYDVKM. V lost 5 bases to trimming and J lost 6 bases; unmatched junction nucleotides: 5. CDR3 size: 15 residues. The full variable domain, its missing parts supplied by reference TRBV28 and TRBJ1-5, is DVKVTQSSRYLVKRTGEKVFLECVQDMDHENMFWYRQDPGLGLRLIYFSYDVKMKEKGDIPEGYSVSREKKERFSLILESASTNQTSMYLCASSPGQGALQPQHFGDGTRLSIL.

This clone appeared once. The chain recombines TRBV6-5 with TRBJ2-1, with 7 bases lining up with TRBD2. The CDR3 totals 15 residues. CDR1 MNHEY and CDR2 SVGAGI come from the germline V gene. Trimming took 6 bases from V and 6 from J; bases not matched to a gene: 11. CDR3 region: CASREGGVVRNEQFF. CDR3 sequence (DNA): TGTGCCAGCAGGGAGGGAGGGGTCGTCCGCAATGAGCAGTTCTTC.

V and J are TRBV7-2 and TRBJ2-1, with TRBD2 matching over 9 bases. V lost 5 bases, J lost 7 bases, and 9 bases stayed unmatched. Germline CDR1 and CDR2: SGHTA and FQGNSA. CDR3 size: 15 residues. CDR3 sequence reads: CASSQPASGTNEQFF. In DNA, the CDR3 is TGTGCCAGCAGCCAGCCGGCTAGCGGGACAAATGAGCAGTTCTTC.

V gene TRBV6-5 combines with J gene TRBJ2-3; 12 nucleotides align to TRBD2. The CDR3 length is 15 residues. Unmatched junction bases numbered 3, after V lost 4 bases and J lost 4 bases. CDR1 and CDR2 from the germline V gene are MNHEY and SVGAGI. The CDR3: CASSLTSGSADTQYF. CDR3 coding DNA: TGTGCCAGCAGTTTGACTAGCGGGAGTGCAGATACGCAGTATTTT.

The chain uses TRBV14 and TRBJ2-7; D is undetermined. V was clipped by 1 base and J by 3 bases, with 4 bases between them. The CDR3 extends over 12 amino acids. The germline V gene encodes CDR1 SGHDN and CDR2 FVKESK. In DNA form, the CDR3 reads TGTGCCAGCAGCCAAGTAAACTACGAGCAGTACTTC. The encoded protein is CASSQVNYEQYF.

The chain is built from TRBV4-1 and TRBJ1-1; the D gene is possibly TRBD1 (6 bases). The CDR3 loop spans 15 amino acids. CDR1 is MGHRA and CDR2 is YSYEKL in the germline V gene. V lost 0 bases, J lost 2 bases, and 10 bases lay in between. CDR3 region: CASSQENRDNTEAFF. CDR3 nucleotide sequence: TGCGCCAGCAGCCAAGAGAACAGGGATAACACTGAAGCTTTCTTT.

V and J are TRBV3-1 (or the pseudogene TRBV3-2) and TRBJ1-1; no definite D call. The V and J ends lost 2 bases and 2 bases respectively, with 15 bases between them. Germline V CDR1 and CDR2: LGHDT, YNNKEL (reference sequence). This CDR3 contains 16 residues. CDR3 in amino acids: CASSQRTPTENTEAFF. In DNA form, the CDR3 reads TGTGCCAGCAGCCAACGCACCCCAACAGAAAACACTGAAGCTTTCTTT.

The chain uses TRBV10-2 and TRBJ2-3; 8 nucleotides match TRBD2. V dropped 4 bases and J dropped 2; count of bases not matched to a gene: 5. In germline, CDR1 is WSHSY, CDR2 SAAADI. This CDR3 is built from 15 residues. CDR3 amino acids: CASSASGSITDTQYF. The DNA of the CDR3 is TGCGCCAGCAGTGCCAGCGGGAGTATCACAGATACGCAGTATTTT.

CDR3 in DNA: TGTGCCAGTAGCGTAGGAGGACAGGGTTACACAGATACGCAGTATTTT. It is translated as CASSVGGQGYTDTQYF. V and J are TRBV19 and TRBJ2-3; the match to TRBD1 covers 8 bases. The germline CDR1 and CDR2 sequences are LNHDA and SQIVND (reference sequence). Germline trimming cut 6 bases from V and 2 bases from J; bases unmatched to any gene: 10. The length of the CDR3 is 16 residues.